The next 23 T cell receptor beta chains were all read from a single sample in a study of T cells in Graves' hyperthyroidism and ophthalmopathy. Template material for amplifying TCR beta CDR3 regions consisted of RNA transcripts. TCR CDR3 regions were first amplified by RT-PCR with HTBI primers. TCRdb re-called the multiplex PCR reads with MiXCR, one entry per CDR3 protein. The sample has 560,000 or so distinct CDR3 sequences; more than 45% are singletons. The sequencing sample was made of peripheral blood or thyroid tissue (not recorded which). These receptors were collected from a young woman with Graves' hyperthyroidism.

The V and J genes are TRBV7-2 and TRBJ1-1, with TRBD1 identical over 8 bases. The CDR3 is made up of 13 amino acids. Germline CDR1 is SGHTA and CDR2 is FQGNSA. CDR3 sequence (DNA): TGTGGGTGCCGGGACAGGATGAACACTGAAGCTTTCTTT. The encoded protein is CGCRDRMNTEAFF. Complete variable domain (other parts from reference TRBV7-2 and TRBJ1-1): GAGVSQSPSNKVTEKGKDVELRCDPISGHTALYWYRQSLGQGLEFLIYFQGNSAPDKSGLPSDRFSAERTGGSVSTLTIQRTQQEDSAVYLCGCRDRMNTEAFFGQGTRLTVV.

Many counts were recorded for this clonotype. J is TRBJ1-1 and V is TRBV11-3, with D perhaps TRBD1 (6 bases). Germline V CDR1 and CDR2: SGHNT, YENEEA. Trimming pared 3 bases from V and 1 base from J, leaving 9 bases between. The CDR3 length is 14 residues. The CDR3 region is CASSLGQWNTEAFF. CDR3 nucleotides: TGTGCCAGCAGCTTGGGACAATGGAACACTGAAGCTTTCTTT.

The chain recombines TRBV7-8 with TRBJ2-7; 9 nucleotides agree with TRBD1. The CDR3 has 15 amino acids. Germline V lookup: CDR1 SGHVS, CDR2 FQNEAQ. V dropped 5 bases and J dropped 5; count of bases not matched to a gene: 10. In DNA, the CDR3 is TGTGCCAGCAGCGGGGACTACGACAGGGGGAACGAGCAGTACTTC. Residues: CASSGDYDRGNEQYF. Complete variable domain (other parts from reference TRBV7-8 and TRBJ2-7): GAGVSQSPRYKVAKRGQDVALRCDPISGHVSLFWYQQALGQGPEFLTYFQNEAQLDKSGLPSDRFFAERPEGSVSTLKIQRTQQEDSAVYLCASSGDYDRGNEQYFGPGTRLTVT.

This sequence joins TRBV29-1 and TRBJ1-1; tentative D call: TRBD1 (5 bases). The CDR3 is 13 residues long. Trimming removed 8 bases at V and 3 bases at J, with 16 bases between. Germline values: CDR1 SQVTM, CDR2 ANQGSEA. CDR3 nucleotide sequence: TGCAGCTTTAACCGGGGGTTCGACACTGAAGCTTTCTTT. Amino acids: CSFNRGFDTEAFF. Based on the CDR3 plus reference TRBV29-1 and TRBJ1-1, the full variable domain is SAVISQKPSRDICQRGTSLTIQCQVDSQVTMMFWYRQQPGQSLTLIATANQGSEATYESGFVIDKFPISRPNLTFSTLTVSNMSPEDSSIYLCSFNRGFDTEAFFGQGTRLTVV.

This chain joins TRBV10-3 and TRBJ2-7; D is unclear. The V gene lost 10 bases and the J gene lost 1 base, with 11 bases spanning the gap. The germline gives CDR1 ENHRY, CDR2 SYGVKD. This CDR3 region has 12 residues. DNA of the CDR3: TGTGCCACCCCGCCGATATCCTACGAGCAGTACTTC. It codes for CATPPISYEQYF.

This sequence joins TRBV7-9 and TRBJ1-2; possible D gene TRBD1, 6 bases. Trimming pared 5 bases from V and 2 bases from J, leaving 18 bases between. CDR1 is SEHNR and CDR2 is FQNEAQ in the germline V gene (reference sequence). The CDR3 runs 16 residues. CDR3 sequence reads: CASSQEWTEDNYGYTF. DNA for the CDR3: TGTGCCAGCAGCCAAGAGTGGACAGAGGACAACTATGGCTACACCTTC.

The J gene is TRBJ1-1, the V gene TRBV7-6; tentative D call: TRBD1 (5 bases). The germline CDR1 and CDR2 sequences are SGHVS and FNYEAQ. Between the trimmed V and J ends, which lost 7 bases and 4 bases, there was a span of 10 bases. This CDR3 comprises 12 residues. CDR3 residues: CASTGGVTEAFF. The CDR3 coding sequence is TGTGCCAGCACGGGGGGGGTCACTGAAGCTTTCTTT.

This clonotype has more than one count but fewer than ten. The J gene is TRBJ1-5, the V gene TRBV12-3 or TRBV12-4; D is unclear. CDR3 length equals 14 residues. The V end lost 2 bases, the J end lost 7 bases, and 12 bases lay between the germline ends. CDR3 sequence reads: CASSLYGEDQPQHF. In nucleotides, the CDR3 is TGTGCCAGCAGTTTATACGGGGAGGACCAGCCCCAGCATTTT.

This clonotype has a count of ten or more. This sequence joins TRBV7-9 and TRBJ1-6; D is unresolved. CDR3 size: 12 residues. Deletions cut 3 bases from V and 9 bases from J, with 6 bases between. Germline CDR1 and CDR2: SEHNR and FQNEAQ (reference sequence). CDR3 protein: CASSLTSSPLHF. The CDR3 coding sequence is TGTGCCAGCAGCTTGACGTCTTCACCCCTCCACTTT. The whole variable domain, remainder taken from reference TRBV7-9 and TRBJ1-6, is DTGVSQNPRHKITKRGQNVTFRCDPISEHNRLYWYRQTLGQGPEFLTYFQNEAQLEKSRLLSDRFSAERPKGSFSTLEIQRTEQGDSAMYLCASSLTSSPLHFGNGTRLTVT.

This clonotype was observed many times. The rearrangement uses TRBV7-2 and TRBJ2-5; tentative D call: TRBD2 (5 bases). Germline values: CDR1 SGHTA, CDR2 FQGNSA. There are 14 residues in the CDR3. V was cut by 5 bases and J by 0 bases, with 10 bases left in between. The CDR3 sequence is CASSPRVNQETQYF. The CDR3 DNA sequence: TGTGCCAGCAGCCCGCGGGTGAACCAAGAGACCCAGTACTTC.

The V and J genes are TRBV7-3 and TRBJ1-5; TRBD1 agrees at 7 bases. The CDR3 is 15 residues long. Germline values: CDR1 SGHTA, CDR2 FQGTGA. Trimming at V came to 5 bases and at J to 3 bases, leaving 7 bases not matched to a gene. The CDR3 nucleotides read TGTGCCAGCAGCGCTGGACAGGCACCCAATCAGCCCCAGCATTTT. Protein product: CASSAGQAPNQPQHF.

This clonotype was found a few times. The chain joins TRBV6-4 to TRBJ1-1; TRBD1 aligns across 11 bases. This CDR3 is 15 amino acids long. With 7 bases clipped from V and 5 bases from J, the junction kept 9 bases outside the gene matches. Germline V CDR1 and CDR2: MRHNA, SNTAGT. The CDR3: CASNRTGGLFTEAFF. Here the CDR3 DNA reads TGTGCCAGCAATAGGACAGGGGGCCTGTTTACTGAAGCTTTCTTT.

V is TRBV6-5 and J is TRBJ2-2; a weak D match, TRBD2 (5 bases). The length of the CDR3 is 12 residues. Trimming shortened V by 5 bases and J by 11 bases, and 12 bases separated the two germline ends. Germline lookup yields CDR1 MNHEY and CDR2 SVGAGI. The CDR3 reads CASSRTGGELFF. The CDR3 coding sequence is TGTGCCAGCAGTAGGACTGGCGGAGAGCTGTTTTTT.

The rearrangement joins TRBV7-8 to TRBJ2-5, with 7 nucleotides matching TRBD2. In germline, CDR1 is SGHVS, CDR2 FQNEAQ. The CDR3 is 11 residues long. Trimming at V came to 11 bases and at J to 5 bases, leaving 5 bases not matched to a gene. The CDR3 loop reads CAAGGSETQYF. The CDR3, as DNA: TGTGCCGCGGGCGGGAGCGAGACCCAGTACTTC.

This clonotype came up many times. The germline gene is not matched at one end of the junction; a read error may be the cause. V usage is TRBV19 and J usage is TRBJ1-2; D unclear. CDR1 is LNHDA and CDR2 is SQIVND in the germline V gene (reference sequence). The CDR3 is 9 residues long. CDR3 nucleotide sequence: TGTGCCAGTAGTACGGAGGACGCCTTC. Its translation is CASSTEDAF.

The V gene is TRBV29-1, the J gene TRBJ2-7; 11 bases map to TRBD2. With 5 bases clipped from V and 4 bases from J, the junction kept 7 bases outside the gene matches. Germline loops: CDR1 SQVTM, CDR2 ANQGSEA. The CDR3 extends over 14 amino acids. In DNA, the CDR3 is TGCAGCGTTCCCGTAGCGGGAGGGCCTTACGAGCAGTACTTC. This translates into CSVPVAGGPYEQYF.

The chain uses TRBV7-8 and TRBJ1-2; the D gene is possibly TRBD1 (5 bases). Germline CDR1 is SGHVS and CDR2 is FQNEAQ. Deletions cut 5 bases from V and 2 bases from J, with 12 bases between. This CDR3 spans 14 amino acids. CDR3 sequence (DNA): TGTGCCAGCAGCCCCCGGGGCCCCAACTATGGCTACACCTTC. Translated: CASSPRGPNYGYTF. Complete variable domain (other parts from reference TRBV7-8 and TRBJ1-2): GAGVSQSPRYKVAKRGQDVALRCDPISGHVSLFWYQQALGQGPEFLTYFQNEAQLDKSGLPSDRFFAERPEGSVSTLKIQRTQQEDSAVYLCASSPRGPNYGYTFGSGTRLTVV.

J is TRBJ2-7 and V is TRBV7-1; tentatively, D is TRBD2 (6 bases). TRBV7-1 belongs to the ORF category, with a function that is uncertain. Trimming stripped 6 bases from V and 7 bases from J, with 13 bases between. There are 12 residues in the CDR3. CDR3 amino acids: CASSQPRGEQYF. The CDR3 region has the DNA TGTGCCAGCAGTCAGCCTCGGGGGGAGCAGTACTTC.

This clonotype was counted many times. V usage is TRBV10-3 and J usage is TRBJ1-5; TRBD1 is a possible D gene (5 bases). V was shortened by 1 base and J by 0 bases, with 13 bases between the two germline ends. The CDR3 totals 17 residues. Germline V gene sequence: CDR1 ENHRY, CDR2 SYGVKD. Here the CDR3 reads CAISELPIQVSNQPQHF. The CDR3 bases are TGTGCCATCAGTGAGTTACCGATACAGGTTAGCAATCAGCCCCAGCATTTT.

The CDR3 protein is CATSEAATGGEQYF. The CDR3 DNA sequence: TGTGCCACCAGTGAGGCCGCGACAGGGGGCGAGCAGTACTTC. V usage is TRBV24-1 and J usage is TRBJ2-7; 9 nucleotides align to TRBD1. CDR1 and CDR2 (germline): KGHDR, SFDVKD. J lost 6 bases, V lost 4 bases, and 6 bases had no gene match. CDR3 length equals 14 residues.

The chain recombines TRBV2 with TRBJ1-2; 10 nucleotides match TRBD1. Germline CDR1 is SNHLY and CDR2 is FYNNEI. V lost 11 bases and J lost 8; bases outside the gene matches: 8. The CDR3 is made up of 12 amino acids. CDR3 protein: CARARTGGGYTF. CDR3 DNA sequence: TGTGCCCGAGCCCGGACAGGGGGGGGCTACACCTTC.

The chain links TRBV5-1 to TRBJ1-1, with D possibly matching TRBD1 (6 bases). This CDR3 spans 16 amino acids. Trimming took 4 bases from V and 1 from J, leaving 17 bases between them. Germline-derived CDR1 and CDR2 are SGHRS and YFSETQ. CDR3 loop: CASSVNPGQSNTEAFF. CDR3 in DNA: TGCGCCAGCAGCGTAAACCCGGGACAATCGAACACTGAAGCTTTCTTT.

With regard to this clonotype: Sequence at one end of the junction differs from germline and may be a read error. The chain is built from TRBV5-5 and TRBJ2-5, with D tentatively TRBD1 (6 bases). Germline V lookup: CDR1 SGHKS, CDR2 YYEKEE (reference sequence). This CDR3 has 15 residues. The CDR3 region is CASQLKNRVGETQYF. In DNA form, the CDR3 reads TGCGCCAGCCAGCTGAAGAACAGGGTAGGAGAGACCCAGTACTTC. Together with reference TRBV5-5 and TRBJ2-5, the CDR3 gives the full variable domain: DAGVTQSPTHLIKTRGQQVTLRCSPISGHKSVSWYQQVLGQGPQFIFQYYEKEERGRGNFPDRFSARQFPNYSSELNVNALLLGDSALYLCASQLKNRVGETQYFGPGTRLLVL.